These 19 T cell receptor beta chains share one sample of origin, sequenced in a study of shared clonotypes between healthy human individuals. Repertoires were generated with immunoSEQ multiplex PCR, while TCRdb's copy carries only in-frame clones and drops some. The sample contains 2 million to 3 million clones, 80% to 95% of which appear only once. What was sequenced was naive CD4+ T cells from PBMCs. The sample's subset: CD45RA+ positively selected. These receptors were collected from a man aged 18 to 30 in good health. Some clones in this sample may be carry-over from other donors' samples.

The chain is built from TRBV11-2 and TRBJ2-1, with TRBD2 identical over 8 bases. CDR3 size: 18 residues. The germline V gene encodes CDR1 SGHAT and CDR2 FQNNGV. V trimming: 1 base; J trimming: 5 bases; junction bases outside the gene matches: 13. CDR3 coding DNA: TGTGCCAGCAGCTTAGGGTTGTTGGCGGGAGGCCCCGACAATGAGCAGTTCTTC. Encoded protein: CASSLGLLAGGPDNEQFF.

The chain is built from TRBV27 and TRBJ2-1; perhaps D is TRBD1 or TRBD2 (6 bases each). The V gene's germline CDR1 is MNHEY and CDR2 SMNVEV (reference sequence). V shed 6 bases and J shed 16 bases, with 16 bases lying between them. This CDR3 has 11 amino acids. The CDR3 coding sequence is TGTGCCAGCAGAAGCCAAGGGGGGCTTTTCTTC. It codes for CASRSQGGLFF.

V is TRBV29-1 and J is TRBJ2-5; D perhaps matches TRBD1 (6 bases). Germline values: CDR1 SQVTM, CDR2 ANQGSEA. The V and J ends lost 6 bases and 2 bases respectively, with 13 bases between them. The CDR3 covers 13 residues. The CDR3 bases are TGCAGCGTGGGACACAGGGTACAAGAGACCCAGTACTTC. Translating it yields CSVGHRVQETQYF.

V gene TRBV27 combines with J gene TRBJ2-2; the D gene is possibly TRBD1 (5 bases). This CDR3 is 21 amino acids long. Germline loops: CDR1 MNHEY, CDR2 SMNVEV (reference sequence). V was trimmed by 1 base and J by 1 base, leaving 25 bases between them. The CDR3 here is CASSLFARGGAGLWNTGELFF. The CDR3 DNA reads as TGTGCCAGCAGTTTATTCGCTAGGGGTGGAGCCGGCCTCTGGAACACCGGGGAGCTGTTTTTT.

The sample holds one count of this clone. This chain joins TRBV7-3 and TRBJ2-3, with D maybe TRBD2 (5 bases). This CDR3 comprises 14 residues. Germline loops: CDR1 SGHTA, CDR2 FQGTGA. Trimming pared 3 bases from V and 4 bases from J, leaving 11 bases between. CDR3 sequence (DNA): TGTGCCAGCAGCTTTCCCGGGGTGGCAGATACGCAGTATTTT. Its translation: CASSFPGVADTQYF.

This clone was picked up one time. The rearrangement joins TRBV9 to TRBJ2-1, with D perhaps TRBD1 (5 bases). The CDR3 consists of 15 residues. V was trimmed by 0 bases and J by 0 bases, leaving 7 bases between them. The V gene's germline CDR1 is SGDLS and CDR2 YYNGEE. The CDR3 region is CASSVEGNSYNEQFF. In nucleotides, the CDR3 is TGTGCCAGCAGCGTAGAGGGGAACTCCTACAATGAGCAGTTCTTC. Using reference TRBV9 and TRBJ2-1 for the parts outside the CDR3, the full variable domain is DSGVTQTPKHLITATGQRVTLRCSPRSGDLSVYWYQQSLDQGLQFLIQYYNGEERAKGNILERFSAQQFPDLHSELNLSSLELGDSALYFCASSVEGNSYNEQFFGPGTRLTVL.

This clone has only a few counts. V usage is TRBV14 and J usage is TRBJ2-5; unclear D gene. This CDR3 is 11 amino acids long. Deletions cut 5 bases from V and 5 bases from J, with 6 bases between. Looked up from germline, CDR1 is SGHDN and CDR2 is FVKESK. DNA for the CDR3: TGTGCCAGCAGCGCCTGGGAGACCCAGTACTTC. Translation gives CASSAWETQYF.

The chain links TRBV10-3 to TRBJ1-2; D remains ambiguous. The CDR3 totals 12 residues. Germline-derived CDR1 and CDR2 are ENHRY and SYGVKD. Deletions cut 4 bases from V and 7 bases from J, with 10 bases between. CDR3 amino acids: CAISADLTGYTF. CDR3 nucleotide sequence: TGTGCCATCAGTGCGGACTTAACTGGCTACACCTTC.

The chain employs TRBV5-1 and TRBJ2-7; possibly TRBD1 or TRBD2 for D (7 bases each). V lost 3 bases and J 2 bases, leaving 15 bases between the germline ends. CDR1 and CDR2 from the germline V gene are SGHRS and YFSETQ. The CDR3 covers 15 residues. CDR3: CASSWGGQRAYEQYF. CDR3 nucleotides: TGCGCCAGCAGCTGGGGGGGACAGCGAGCCTACGAGCAGTACTTC.

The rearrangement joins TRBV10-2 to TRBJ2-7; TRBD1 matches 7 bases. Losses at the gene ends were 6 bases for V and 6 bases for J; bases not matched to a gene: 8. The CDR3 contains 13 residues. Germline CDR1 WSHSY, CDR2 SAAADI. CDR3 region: CASRTGLSPEQYF. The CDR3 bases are TGCGCCAGCAGGACAGGGCTTTCACCCGAGCAGTACTTC.

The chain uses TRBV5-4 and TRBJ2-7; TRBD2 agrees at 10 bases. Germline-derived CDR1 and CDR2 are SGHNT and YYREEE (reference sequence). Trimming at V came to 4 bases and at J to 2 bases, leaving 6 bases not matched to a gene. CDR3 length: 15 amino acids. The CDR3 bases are TGTGCCAGCAGCCAAGCCGGGACTAGCGCCTACGAGCAGTACTTC. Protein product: CASSQAGTSAYEQYF.

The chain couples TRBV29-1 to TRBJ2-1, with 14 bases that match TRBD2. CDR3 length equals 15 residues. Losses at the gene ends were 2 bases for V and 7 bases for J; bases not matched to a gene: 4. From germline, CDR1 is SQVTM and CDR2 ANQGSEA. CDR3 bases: TGCAGCGTTGAAAGGACTAGCGGGAGGACTAATGAGCAGTTCTTC. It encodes CSVERTSGRTNEQFF.

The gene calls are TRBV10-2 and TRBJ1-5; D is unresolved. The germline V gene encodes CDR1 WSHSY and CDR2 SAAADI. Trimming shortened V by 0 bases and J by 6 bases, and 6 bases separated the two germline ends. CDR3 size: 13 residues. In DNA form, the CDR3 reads TGCGCCAGCAGTGAGTCTTGGGGTCAGCCCCAGCATTTT. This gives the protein CASSESWGQPQHF.

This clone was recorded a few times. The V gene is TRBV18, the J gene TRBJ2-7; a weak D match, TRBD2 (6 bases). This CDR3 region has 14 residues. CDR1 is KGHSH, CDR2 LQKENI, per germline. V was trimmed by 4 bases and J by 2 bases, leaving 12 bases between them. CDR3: CASSRGAVTYEQYF. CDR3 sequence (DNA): TGTGCCAGCTCACGCGGGGCGGTTACCTACGAGCAGTACTTC.

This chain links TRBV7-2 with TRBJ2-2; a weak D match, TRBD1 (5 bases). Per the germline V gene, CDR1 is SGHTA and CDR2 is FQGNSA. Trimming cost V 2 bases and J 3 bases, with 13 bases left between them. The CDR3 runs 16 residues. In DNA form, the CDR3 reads TGTGCCAGCAGCTTAAAACAGGTCATTCACACCGGGGAGCTGTTTTTT. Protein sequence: CASSLKQVIHTGELFF.

The CDR3 DNA is TGTGCCAGCAGTTTAGGTCCAGGCAACTATGGCTACACCTTC. Translation: CASSLGPGNYGYTF. V gene TRBV28 combines with J gene TRBJ1-2; D is unclear. V shed 2 bases and J shed 2 bases, with 9 bases lying between them. The CDR3 is 14 residues long. Per the germline V gene, CDR1 is MDHEN and CDR2 is SYDVKM.

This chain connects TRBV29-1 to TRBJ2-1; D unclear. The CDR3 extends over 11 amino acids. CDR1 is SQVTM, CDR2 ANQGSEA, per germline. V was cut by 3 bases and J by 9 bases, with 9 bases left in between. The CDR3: CSVEEYGEQFF. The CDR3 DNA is TGCAGCGTTGAGGAGTATGGTGAGCAGTTCTTC.

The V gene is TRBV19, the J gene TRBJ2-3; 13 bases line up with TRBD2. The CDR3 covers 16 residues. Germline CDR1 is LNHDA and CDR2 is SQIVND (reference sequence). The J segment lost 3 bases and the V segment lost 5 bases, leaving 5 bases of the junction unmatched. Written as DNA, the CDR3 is TGTGCCAGTAGTCTCCAACTAGCGGGAGGGACAGATACGCAGTATTTT. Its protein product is CASSLQLAGGTDTQYF.

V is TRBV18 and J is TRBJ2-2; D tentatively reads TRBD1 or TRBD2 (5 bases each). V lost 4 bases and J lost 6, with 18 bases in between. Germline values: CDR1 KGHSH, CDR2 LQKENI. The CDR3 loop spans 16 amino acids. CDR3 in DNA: TGTGCCAGCTCACTTATGGGACCCCAAGTGTCCGGGGAGCTGTTTTTT. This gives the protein CASSLMGPQVSGELFF.